This entry lists 29 T cell receptor beta chains sequenced from one sample in a study of blood T cells in healthy people across ages. The authors ran a second PCR of roughly 6 to 11 cycles using a sample-barcoded 5' primer and a J-beta primer mix. TCRdb re-derived calls from the 5' RACE reads in MiXCR, one entry per CDR3 protein. The sample lists 600,000 or so distinct CDR3 sequences, about 30% occurring once. Source material: blood. Receptors originate from a woman older than 75 in good health.

This clonotype has a count of ten or more. The chain uses TRBV15 and TRBJ2-1; weak D call: TRBD2 (7 bases). Germline CDR1 and CDR2: LNHNV and YYDKDF (reference sequence). The CDR3 covers 13 residues. The V end lost 8 bases, the J end lost 0 bases, and 8 bases lay between the germline ends. The CDR3 DNA reads as TGTGCCACCGCGGGGGCCTCCTACAATGAGCAGTTCTTC. This sequence encodes CATAGASYNEQFF.

On this clonotype: This sequence may be a read error, since a much larger clone differs from it by one base. This rearrangement joins TRBV4-2 to TRBJ2-7; a weak D match, TRBD1 (6 bases). V was cut by 0 bases and J by 4 bases, with 13 bases left in between. Germline assignment: CDR1 LGHNA and CDR2 YNFKEQ. CDR3 size: 15 residues. The CDR3 loop reads CASSQDVQGRYEQYF. The CDR3 DNA follows: TGTGCCAGCAGCCAAGATGTACAGGGTAGGTACGAGCAGTACTTC.

This clonotype has at least ten counts. The genes are TRBV18 and TRBJ1-2; no clear D. The length of the CDR3 is 15 residues. Germline assignment: CDR1 KGHSH and CDR2 LQKENI. Trimming pared 1 base from V and 2 bases from J, leaving 11 bases between. The chain's CDR3 is CASSPQASANYGYTF. In DNA form, the CDR3 reads TGTGCCAGCTCACCACAGGCCTCGGCAAACTATGGCTACACCTTC.

In regard to this clonotype: A much more abundant neighbour one base away suggests this may be a read error. V usage is TRBV5-6 and J usage is TRBJ2-5; D is undetermined. The DNA matches TRBJ2-7 better at its end, which makes the J call doubtful. The CDR3 consists of 14 residues. Germline-derived CDR1 and CDR2 are SGHDT and YYEEEE. CDR3 sequence: CASSWVVGRYEQYF. Here the CDR3 DNA reads TGTGCCAGCAGCTGGGTAGTCGGCAGGTACGAGCAGTACTTC.

Many counts were recorded for this clonotype. V usage is TRBV7-9 and J usage is TRBJ2-3; D is perhaps TRBD1 (5 bases). Germline V gene data show CDR1 as SEHNR and CDR2 as FQNEAQ (reference sequence). This CDR3 is 16 amino acids long. The V gene lost 2 bases and the J gene lost 5 bases, with 17 bases spanning the gap. CDR3 DNA: TGTGCCAGCAGCTTACCGTCGGGCAGGGATCGAGATACGCAGTATTTT. Translated, it gives CASSLPSGRDRDTQYF.

The V call is TRBV7-2, the J call TRBJ2-1; a possible D gene is TRBD2 (7 bases). Per the germline V gene, CDR1 is SGHTA and CDR2 is FQGNSA. V was clipped by 4 bases and J by 9 bases, with 19 bases between them. The CDR3 consists of 15 residues. DNA for the CDR3: TGTGCCAGCAGCTCAAAAAGGGGGGGGGTGGGTGAGCAGTTCTTC. It translates to CASSSKRGGVGEQFF.

The chain is built from TRBV11-1 and TRBJ2-1; the match to TRBD2 covers 11 bases. CDR3 length equals 16 residues. CDR1 and CDR2 (germline): SGHAT, FQDESV (reference sequence). The V and J ends lost 5 bases and 10 bases, in that order; junction bases with no gene match: 13. CDR3 in amino acids: CASSQPRGSGGAEQFF. Here the CDR3 DNA reads TGTGCCAGCAGCCAACCCCGGGGTAGCGGGGGGGCAGAGCAGTTCTTC. The complete variable domain, with remaining parts taken from reference TRBV11-1 and TRBJ2-1, reads EAEVAQSPRYKITEKSQAVAFWCDPISGHATLYWYRQILGQGPELLVQFQDESVVDDSQLPKDRFSAERLKGVDSTLKIQPAELGDSAMYLCASSQPRGSGGAEQFFGPGTRLTVL.

This clonotype was recorded at least ten times. The chain combines TRBV3-1 with TRBJ2-5, with 9 bases fitting TRBD1. Germline values: CDR1 LGHDT, CDR2 YNNKEL (reference sequence). V lost 4 bases, J lost 2 bases, and 5 bases stayed unmatched. The CDR3 is made up of 15 amino acids. The CDR3 sequence: CASSRTGTGQETQYF. CDR3 bases: TGTGCCAGCAGCCGTACCGGGACAGGGCAAGAGACCCAGTACTTC.

At least ten counts were recorded for this clonotype. The gene calls are TRBV20-1 and TRBJ2-7; D is perhaps TRBD1 (5 bases). Trimming shortened V by 2 bases and J by 6 bases, and 11 bases separated the two germline ends. Looked up from germline, CDR1 is DFQATT and CDR2 is SNEGSKA (reference sequence). The CDR3 extends over 12 amino acids. This chain's CDR3 is CSARRGPGEQYF. The CDR3 DNA follows: TGCAGTGCTAGAAGGGGTCCTGGCGAGCAGTACTTC.

This clonotype was seen only a few times. The chain recombines TRBV20-1 with TRBJ2-1; no firm D call. The closer fit of TRBJ2-7 to the DNA end suggests the J call may be wrong. Germline V gene data show CDR1 as DFQATT and CDR2 as SNEGSKA (reference sequence). This CDR3 spans 14 amino acids. CDR3 nucleotide sequence: TGCAGGGGTGTTTCCACCGACTCCTACAATGAGCAGTACTTC. Encoded protein: CRGVSTDSYNEQYF.

This clonotype appeared many times. This sequence joins TRBV9 and TRBJ2-3; D call uncertain. The germline V gene encodes CDR1 SGDLS and CDR2 YYNGEE. The CDR3 extends over 13 amino acids. Trimming took off 3 bases at V and 4 bases at J, with 9 bases between the two ends. The DNA of the CDR3 is TGTGCCAGCAGCGCAGCCCCGGCAGATACGCAGTATTTT. Its protein is CASSAAPADTQYF.

The chain joins TRBV7-3 to TRBJ2-1, with 14 bases aligning to TRBD2. CDR1 and CDR2 (germline): SGHTA, FQGTGA. J was trimmed by 7 bases and V by 0 bases; bases with no gene match: 2. The CDR3 runs 16 residues. CDR3 protein: CASSLTGTSGGNEQFF. The CDR3 nucleotides are TGTGCCAGCAGCTTAACGGGGACTAGCGGGGGTAATGAGCAGTTCTTC.

A remark on this clonotype: One base away lies a much larger clone, so this may be a sequencing read error. V gene TRBV27 combines with J gene TRBJ2-3; 8 bases fit TRBD2. In germline, CDR1 is MNHEY, CDR2 SMNVEV (reference sequence). This CDR3 region has 14 residues. The CDR3 reads CATKRGGGTDAQYF. The CDR3 DNA reads TGTGCCACCAAACGGGGGGGCGGCACAGATGCGCAGTATTTT.

The sample holds many counts of this clonotype. The gene calls are TRBV7-9 and TRBJ2-1; TRBD2 is a possible D gene (5 bases). Germline loops: CDR1 SEHNR, CDR2 FQNEAQ (reference sequence). The CDR3 has 15 amino acids. V was pared by 5 bases and J by 6 bases, with 17 bases between. The CDR3 protein is CASSRPVGSGNEQFF. Here the CDR3 DNA reads TGTGCCAGCAGCAGGCCGGTAGGCAGCGGCAATGAGCAGTTCTTC.

This chain connects TRBV28 to TRBJ2-4, with D unresolved. The CDR3 consists of 18 residues. Germline-derived CDR1 and CDR2 are MDHEN and SYDVKM. V shed 1 base and J shed 0 bases, with 16 bases lying between them. CDR3 sequence (DNA): TGTGCCAGCAGTTTATCCATCCTAAACCCTATAGCCAAAAACATTCAGTACTTC. Encoded protein: CASSLSILNPIAKNIQYF.

This clonotype was found many times. This chain connects TRBV5-1 to TRBJ2-1; 10 bases map to TRBD2. Per germline, CDR1 SGHRS and CDR2 YFSETQ. There are 15 residues in the CDR3. The ends lost 2 bases at V and 6 bases at J; junction bases unmatched: 5. CDR3 region: CASSFTGTSVNEQFF. The CDR3 DNA sequence: TGCGCCAGCAGCTTCACCGGGACTAGCGTCAATGAGCAGTTCTTC. The whole variable domain, remainder taken from reference TRBV5-1 and TRBJ2-1, is KAGVTQTPRYLIKTRGQQVTLSCSPISGHRSVSWYQQTPGQGLQFLFEYFSETQRNKGNFPGRFSGRQFSNSRSEMNVSTLELGDSALYLCASSFTGTSVNEQFFGPGTRLTVL.

This clonotype was picked up many times. The genes are TRBV3-1 and TRBJ2-3; D remains ambiguous. The CDR3 has 12 amino acids. V was clipped by 5 bases and J by 3 bases, with 6 bases between them. Germline-derived CDR1 and CDR2 are LGHDT and YNNKEL (reference sequence). The CDR3 DNA reads TGTGCCAGCAGCACTCGTACAGATACGCAGTATTTT. It codes for CASSTRTDTQYF.

This clonotype was found many times. The chain carries TRBV2 and TRBJ1-5; no clear D. V was cut by 6 bases and J by 0 bases, with 12 bases left in between. Germline V gives CDR1 SNHLY, CDR2 FYNNEI. This CDR3 has 15 amino acids. The CDR3 DNA sequence: TGTGCCAGCAGGCCGGAGGGAATTAGCAATCAGCCCCAGCATTTT. Amino acids: CASRPEGISNQPQHF. The full variable domain, in which reference TRBV2 and TRBJ1-5 provide the parts outside the CDR3, is EPEVTQTPSHQVTQMGQEVILRCVPISNHLYFYWYRQILGQKVEFLVSFYNNEISEKSEIFDDQFSVERPDGSNFTLKIRSTKLEDSAMYFCASRPEGISNQPQHFGDGTRLSIL.

This clonotype turned up a few times. V is TRBV5-1 and J is TRBJ1-6, with D perhaps TRBD1 (5 bases). Germline V lookup: CDR1 SGHRS, CDR2 YFSETQ. The CDR3 spans 15 residues. Trimming took off 6 bases at V and 8 bases at J, with 18 bases between the two ends. As DNA, the CDR3 is TGCGCCAGCACAGCGGGCCCGGGGCAGGATTCACCCCTCCACTTT. Translation: CASTAGPGQDSPLHF.

Worth noting for this clonotype: A much larger clone differs from this one at a single base, so this may be a read error. The V and J genes are TRBV11-1 and TRBJ2-7; possible D gene TRBD2, 5 bases. Trimming removed 5 bases from V and 1 base from J, with 21 bases in between. CDR3 length: 17 residues. Per the germline V gene, CDR1 is SGHAT and CDR2 is FQDESV (reference sequence). The CDR3 DNA sequence: TGTGCCAGCAGCCCAGGTATGGGCAGGAGGATATCCTACGAGCAGTACTTC. Translated, it gives CASSPGMGRRISYEQYF.

Details on this clonotype: A much larger clone is a single base away; this may be a read error. The gene calls are TRBV5-4 and TRBJ2-1; D may be TRBD1 (5 bases). Germline V gene data show CDR1 as SGHNT and CDR2 as YYREEE (reference sequence). V lost 3 bases and J 4 bases, leaving 14 bases between the germline ends. The CDR3 length is 15 residues. The DNA for the CDR3 is TGTGCCAGCAGCTCACAGGTAGATGATTACAATGAGCAGTTCTTC. Protein product: CASSSQVDDYNEQFF.

This clonotype was counted a few times. The V call is TRBV7-2, the J call TRBJ2-2; D is possibly TRBD2 (5 bases). Deletions cut 4 bases from V and 1 base from J, with 7 bases between. CDR1 is SGHTA and CDR2 is FQGNSA in the germline V gene. The CDR3 is 14 residues long. The CDR3 reads CASSYGVNTGELFF. In DNA form, the CDR3 reads TGTGCCAGCAGCTACGGGGTGAACACCGGGGAGCTGTTTTTT.

The chain couples TRBV5-1 to TRBJ1-1, with D perhaps TRBD1 (5 bases). Germline V gene sequence: CDR1 SGHRS, CDR2 YFSETQ. Trimming cost V 3 bases and J 4 bases, with 13 bases left between them. CDR3 length: 14 amino acids. The CDR3 region has the DNA TGCGCCAGCAGCTGGTCCGGGGGAGCCACTGAAGCTTTCTTT. It codes for CASSWSGGATEAFF.

This clonotype has only a few counts. This sequence joins TRBV19 and TRBJ1-1; D possibly corresponds to TRBD1 (5 bases). Looked up from germline, CDR1 is LNHDA and CDR2 is SQIVND (reference sequence). V dropped 5 bases and J dropped 11 bases, with 18 bases sitting between them. The CDR3 length is 13 residues. CDR3 bases: TGTGCCAGTAGTGTCCGGGACCCCTATGGGGCTTTCTTT. Its protein product is CASSVRDPYGAFF.

Comments on this clonotype: This may be a read error: a much more frequent sequence differs by one nucleotide. The chain is built from TRBV3-1 and TRBJ2-1; 8 bases line up with TRBD2. The CDR3 consists of 17 residues. In germline, CDR1 is LGHDT, CDR2 YNNKEL (reference sequence). After removal of 4 bases from V and 4 bases from J, the junction contained 12 bases not matched to a gene. CDR3 sequence reads: CASSLGTGGGTYNEQFF. In DNA form, the CDR3 reads TGTGCCAGCAGCCTGGGGACTGGCGGGGGGACATACAATGAGCAGTTCTTC.

Note on this clonotype: This is likely a read error, given that the CDR3 carries no conserved phenylalanine or tryptophan at its end. The genes are TRBV9 and TRBJ2-2, with TRBD1 as a possible D gene (6 bases). Trimming pared 3 bases from V and 8 bases from J, leaving 14 bases between. CDR3 size: 14 residues. Germline CDR1 SGDLS, CDR2 YYNGEE. CDR3 nucleotides: TGTGCCAGCAGCGCCCACAGGGTCGTAGGGGAGCTGTTTTTG. The encoded protein is CASSAHRVVGELFL.

Concerning this clonotype: Its ends do not fully match the called genes, so a read error is possible. This chain links TRBV5-1 with TRBJ1-2; 8 bases match TRBD1. The CDR3 extends over 16 amino acids. In germline, CDR1 is SGHRS, CDR2 YFSETQ. For the CDR3, the DNA is TGCGTCAGCAGCTTGGGTCCGGACAGGGTTAACTATGGCTACACCTTC. This translates into CVSSLGPDRVNYGYTF.

This clonotype has ten or more counts. The chain's CDR3 is CASSMRLAGGLGNEQFF. As DNA, the CDR3 is TGTGCCAGCAGCATGCGCTTAGCGGGGGGGCTGGGGAATGAGCAGTTCTTC. This rearrangement joins TRBV27 to TRBJ2-1, with 11 nucleotides matching TRBD2. This CDR3 is built from 17 residues. The ends lost 6 bases at V and 7 bases at J; junction bases unmatched: 14. CDR1 and CDR2 from the germline V gene are MNHEY and SMNVEV (reference sequence).

This clonotype was detected ten times or more. The rearrangement uses TRBV6-2 or TRBV6-3 and TRBJ1-2; 11 nucleotides line up with TRBD1. The germline V gene has CDR1 MNHEY and CDR2 SVGEGT. This CDR3 contains 16 residues. V shed 2 bases and J 3 bases; nucleotides not matched to a gene: 5. The CDR3 sequence is CASSYRRTGGDYGYTF. The CDR3 DNA is TGTGCCAGCAGTTACCGGAGGACAGGGGGCGACTATGGCTACACCTTC.